The following is a T cell receptor (beta chain) sequence with its context. The antigen remains unidentified. Every donor was a healthy person donating bone marrow. This CDR3 has 12 residues. The V and J ends lost 0 bases and 10 bases, in that order; junction bases with no gene match: 2. CDR1 and CDR2 (germline): MGHRA, YSYEKL. The entry originates in a study of cytomegalovirus exposure and HLA in healthy donors. Study-wide points: Another analysis was done later, and it associated around 17,000 TCR beta sequences with HLA alleles at 0.05 false discovery rate. Previous analysis showed most TCR beta V segments were productive about 90% or about 30% of the time.

Primers: 60 Vbeta forward and 13 Jbeta reverse. In the authors' methods: About 10 million shared chains were among around 78 million unique TCR beta chains counted in a later analysis. The repertoire was sequenced with immunoSEQ multiplex PCR; TCRdb's copy has only in-frame clones and lacks some. V and J calls and clone size follow that table, whereas D and trimming were derived from the DNA. The table has about 100,000 clones, under 80% seen once. Sequencing was carried out using PBMCs. The clonotype was recovered from a man aged 40-50 years in good health and CMV-seropositive. The chain couples TRBV4-1 to TRBJ1-1; 7 bases match TRBD1. The CDR3 DNA is TGCGCCAGCAGCCAAGAAAGGACAGGAGCTTTCTTT. It encodes CASSQERTGAFF.